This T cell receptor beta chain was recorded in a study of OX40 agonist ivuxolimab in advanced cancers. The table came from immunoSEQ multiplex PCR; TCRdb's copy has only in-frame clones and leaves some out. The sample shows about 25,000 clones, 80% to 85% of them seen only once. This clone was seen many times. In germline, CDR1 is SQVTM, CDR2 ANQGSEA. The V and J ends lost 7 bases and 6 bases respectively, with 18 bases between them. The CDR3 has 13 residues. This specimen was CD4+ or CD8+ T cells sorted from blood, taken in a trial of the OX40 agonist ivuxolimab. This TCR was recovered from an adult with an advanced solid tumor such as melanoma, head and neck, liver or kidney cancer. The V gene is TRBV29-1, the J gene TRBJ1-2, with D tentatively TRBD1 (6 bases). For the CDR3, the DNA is TGCAGCGCTCCAGAGCAGGGGATAAATGGCTACACCTTC. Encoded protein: CSAPEQGINGYTF. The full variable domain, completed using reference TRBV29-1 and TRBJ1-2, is SAVISQKPSRDICQRGTSLTIQCQVDSQVTMMFWYRQQPGQSLTLIATANQGSEATYESGFVIDKFPISRPNLTFSTLTVSNMSPEDSSIYLCSAPEQGINGYTFGSGTRLTVV.